One sample yielded the 21 T cell receptor beta chains listed below, sequenced in a study of OX40 agonist ivuxolimab in advanced cancers. Clones were read by immunoSEQ multiplex PCR, and TCRdb kept only the in-frame ones, dropping some. The sample contains about 70,000 clones, about 89% of which appear only once. Sequencing was performed on CD4+ or CD8+ T cells sorted from blood, taken in a trial of the OX40 agonist ivuxolimab. These receptors were obtained from an adult with an advanced solid tumor such as melanoma, head and neck, liver or kidney cancer.

This chain links TRBV10-3 with TRBJ1-5; 7 bases are shared with TRBD1. CDR1 is ENHRY and CDR2 is SYGVKD in the germline V gene. The CDR3 totals 14 residues. The V segment lost 5 bases and the J segment 1 base; nucleotides outside the gene matches: 2. DNA for the CDR3: TGTGCCATCAGTCCGACAGGGAGCAATCAGCCCCAGCATTTT. Amino acid sequence: CAISPTGSNQPQHF.

The rearrangement joins TRBV6-6 to TRBJ1-2; TRBD1 aligns across 8 bases. This CDR3 has 13 amino acids. With 5 bases clipped from V and 8 bases from J, the junction kept 7 bases outside the gene matches. Germline V CDR1 and CDR2: MNHNY, SVGAGI (reference sequence). The CDR3 coding sequence is TGTGCCAGCAGTGGACAGGGCGGTTCGGGCTACACCTTC. It codes for CASSGQGGSGYTF.

The chain has TRBV28 and TRBJ1-2; tentative D call: TRBD1 (5 bases). The CDR3 runs 13 residues. From germline, CDR1 is MDHEN and CDR2 SYDVKM. V dropped 3 bases and J dropped 3 bases, with 8 bases sitting between them. CDR3 DNA: TGTGCCAGCAGTTTGCAGGGTCACTATGGCTACACCTTC. Its translation is CASSLQGHYGYTF.

The chain couples TRBV7-9 to TRBJ1-1, with D possibly TRBD1 on 5 matching bases. The V gene lost 3 bases and the J gene lost 1 base, with 9 bases spanning the gap. The CDR3 extends over 14 amino acids. Germline V gene lookup returns CDR1 SEHNR and CDR2 FQNEAQ (reference sequence). The CDR3 region has the DNA TGTGCCAGCAGCTTTGGGGGTGGGAACACTGAAGCTTTCTTT. Its protein product is CASSFGGGNTEAFF.

The rearrangement links TRBV5-1 to TRBJ2-5; TRBD1 agrees at 9 bases. The CDR3 length is 14 residues. After removal of 4 bases from V and 5 bases from J, the junction contained 6 bases not matched to a gene. From germline, CDR1 is SGHRS and CDR2 YFSETQ. CDR3 loop: CASSTGTGQETQYF. For the CDR3, the DNA is TGCGCCAGCAGCACCGGGACAGGGCAGGAGACCCAGTACTTC.

J is TRBJ2-1 and V is TRBV5-4; D uncertain. Germline V gene lookup returns CDR1 SGHNT and CDR2 YYREEE (reference sequence). This CDR3 has 12 residues. V lost 1 base and J lost 10, with 9 bases in between. In nucleotides, the CDR3 is TGTGCCAGCAGCTTGATGCATGGGGAGCAGTTCTTC. It yields the protein CASSLMHGEQFF.

The genes are TRBV9 and TRBJ2-3; D is ambiguous. CDR3 length: 15 residues. Trimming removed 2 bases from V and 4 bases from J, with 14 bases in between. The germline CDR1 and CDR2 sequences are SGDLS and YYNGEE. The CDR3 nucleotides are TGTGCCAGCAGCGTGAACCCCCTTTCCCCAGATACGCAGTATTTT. Its translation is CASSVNPLSPDTQYF.

V and J are TRBV6-1 and TRBJ1-5; 7 bases are shared with TRBD1. Looked up from germline, CDR1 is MNHNS and CDR2 is SASEGT. J lost 3 bases, V lost 4 bases, and 6 bases had no gene match. This CDR3 comprises 15 residues. The CDR3 loop is CASSGEQGLNQPQHF. DNA of the CDR3: TGTGCCAGCAGTGGGGAACAGGGGCTCAATCAGCCCCAGCATTTT.

This clone turned up a few times. The chain links TRBV14 to TRBJ1-6, with D uncertain. Trimming shortened V by 2 bases and J by 14 bases, and 7 bases separated the two germline ends. This CDR3 spans 11 amino acids. Germline V gene sequence: CDR1 SGHDN, CDR2 FVKESK. CDR3: CASSQLGSLHF. Written as DNA, the CDR3 is TGTGCCAGCAGCCAACTAGGGTCCCTCCACTTT. The full variable domain, its missing parts supplied by reference TRBV14 and TRBJ1-6, is EAGVTQFPSHSVIEKGQTVTLRCDPISGHDNLYWYRRVMGKEIKFLLHFVKESKQDESGMPNNRFLAERTGGTYSTLKVQPAELEDSGVYFCASSQLGSLHFGNGTRLTVT.

V gene TRBV7-9 combines with J gene TRBJ2-3; D assignment may be TRBD1 or TRBD2 (5 bases each). The V gene's germline CDR1 is SEHNR and CDR2 FQNEAQ (reference sequence). The CDR3 consists of 14 residues. Trimming left V 5 bases short and J 6 bases short, with 15 bases between. The CDR3, as DNA: TGTGCCAGCAGCGGGGGACCACCCCGGGATACGCAGTATTTT. Its protein product is CASSGGPPRDTQYF.

The chain carries TRBV5-8 and TRBJ2-3; a possible D gene is TRBD2 (6 bases). The germline V gene has CDR1 SGHTS and CDR2 YDEGEE. V dropped 5 bases and J dropped 2 bases, with 12 bases sitting between them. The CDR3 sequence is 14 residues long. CDR3 amino acids: CASRYSGYTDTQYF. For the CDR3, the DNA is TGTGCCAGCAGGTACAGCGGGTACACAGATACGCAGTATTTT.

The chain combines TRBV28 with TRBJ2-5; 14 nucleotides align to TRBD2. The CDR3 extends over 15 amino acids. The germline CDR1 and CDR2 sequences are MDHEN and SYDVKM. V was pared by 6 bases and J by 4 bases, with 4 bases of the junction left unmatched. The CDR3 region is CASSSTSGGVETQYF. In nucleotides, the CDR3 is TGTGCCAGCAGCTCGACTAGCGGGGGGGTAGAGACCCAGTACTTC.

This chain links TRBV5-6 with TRBJ1-2; weak D call: TRBD1 (5 bases). This CDR3 comprises 14 residues. CDR1 SGHDT and CDR2 YYEEEE come from the germline V gene. V gave up 4 bases and J gave up 8 bases, with 18 bases separating them. The chain's CDR3 is CASSPWGLGYGYTF. The CDR3 region has the DNA TGTGCCAGCAGCCCGTGGGGCCTCGGGTACGGCTACACCTTC. The full variable domain, in which reference TRBV5-6 and TRBJ1-2 provide the parts outside the CDR3, is DAGVTQSPTHLIKTRGQQVTLRCSPKSGHDTVSWYQQALGQGPQFIFQYYEEEERQRGNFPDRFSGHQFPNYSSELNVNALLLGDSALYLCASSPWGLGYGYTFGSGTRLTVV.

With respect to this clone: This same CDR3 is encoded by further DNA sequences in the sample. The chain recombines TRBV28 with TRBJ1-2, with D hard to call. CDR1 is MDHEN, CDR2 SYDVKM, per germline. The CDR3 contains 12 residues. V was shortened by 3 bases and J by 4 bases, with 6 bases between the two germline ends. The CDR3 bases are TGTGCCAGCAGTTTGAAGGGCTATGGCTACACCTTC. Translation gives CASSLKGYGYTF.

In its sample, this clone was seen once. The V gene is TRBV2, the J gene TRBJ1-5; D is perhaps TRBD1 (5 bases). This CDR3 comprises 14 residues. V lost 3 bases to trimming and J lost 9 bases, with 15 bases between them. Germline V gives CDR1 SNHLY, CDR2 FYNNEI. For the CDR3, the DNA is TGTGCCAGCAGTGAGTTAAGGGGCCCATGGCCCCAGCATTTT. This translates into CASSELRGPWPQHF.

The rearrangement uses TRBV5-1 and TRBJ2-1; TRBD2 aligns across 7 bases. Germline trimming cut 0 bases from V and 4 bases from J; bases unmatched to any gene: 7. Germline CDR1 is SGHRS and CDR2 is YFSETQ. CDR3 length: 16 residues. The CDR3, as DNA: TGCGCCAGCAGCTTGGGTGCGGGAGTAAGATACAATGAGCAGTTCTTC. Translation gives CASSLGAGVRYNEQFF.

This clone was seen just once. This chain connects TRBV2 to TRBJ1-5, with D perhaps TRBD1 (5 bases). This CDR3 contains 13 residues. V lost 6 bases and J lost 4, with 10 bases in between. Germline V lookup: CDR1 SNHLY, CDR2 FYNNEI. The CDR3 coding sequence is TGTGCCAGCAGGAGGGGAGAGAATCAGCCCCAGCATTTT. Encoded protein: CASRRGENQPQHF.

The CDR3 here is CASSSRRGDQVEKLFF. For the CDR3, the DNA is TGTGCCAGCAGTTCCCGTCGAGGGGACCAGGTGGAAAAACTGTTTTTT. The chain carries TRBV6-6 and TRBJ1-4; D may be TRBD1 (5 bases). From germline, CDR1 is MNHNY and CDR2 SVGAGI (reference sequence). Trimming stripped 4 bases from V and 8 bases from J, with 20 bases between. The CDR3 is made up of 16 amino acids.

This chain connects TRBV5-1 to TRBJ2-7; D perhaps matches TRBD1 (5 bases). Between the trimmed V and J ends, which lost 3 bases and 4 bases, there was a span of 11 bases. The CDR3 covers 13 residues. Germline-derived CDR1 and CDR2 are SGHRS and YFSETQ. The CDR3 nucleotides are TGCGCCAGCAGCTCGAACAGGCTATACGAGCAGTACTTC. Protein product: CASSSNRLYEQYF. Full variable domain (missing parts from reference TRBV5-1 and TRBJ2-7): KAGVTQTPRYLIKTRGQQVTLSCSPISGHRSVSWYQQTPGQGLQFLFEYFSETQRNKGNFPGRFSGRQFSNSRSEMNVSTLELGDSALYLCASSSNRLYEQYFGPGTRLTVT.

V usage is TRBV4-2 and J usage is TRBJ2-7; the D is unclear. The CDR3 is 14 amino acids. Looked up from germline, CDR1 is LGHNA and CDR2 is YNFKEQ. V was pared by 0 bases and J by 6 bases, with 12 bases between. The CDR3 DNA is TGTGCCAGCAGCCAAGATCATTTCGCTGGCGAGCAGTACTTC. Translating it yields CASSQDHFAGEQYF.

The chain is built from TRBV4-2 and TRBJ2-1; TRBD2 matches at 10 bases. The CDR3 length is 21 residues. Germline trimming cut 1 base from V and 1 base from J; bases unmatched to any gene: 16. Germline CDR1 reads LGHNA; CDR2 reads YNFKEQ. Written as DNA, the CDR3 is TGTGCCAGCAGCCAAGTTACCCCGCTAGCGGGGGCTGGGGGTTCCTACAATGAGCAGTTCTTC. Its protein is CASSQVTPLAGAGGSYNEQFF.